The 18 T cell receptor beta chains below were found in one sample sequenced in a study of OX40 agonist ivuxolimab in advanced cancers. Measured with immunoSEQ multiplex PCR; TCRdb has only the in-frame clones, and not every one. The sample lists about 72,000 clones, 75% to 90% occurring once. Material: CD4+ or CD8+ T cells sorted from blood, obtained in a trial of the OX40 agonist ivuxolimab. The receptors derive from an adult with an advanced solid tumor such as melanoma, head and neck, liver or kidney cancer.

The chain joins TRBV5-1 to TRBJ2-5, with D possibly being TRBD1 (8 bases). The germline CDR1 and CDR2 sequences are SGHRS and YFSETQ. The CDR3 has 15 residues. V was pared by 3 bases and J by 4 bases, with 16 bases between. The CDR3 protein is CASSSGQGGGETQYF. The CDR3 coding sequence is TGCGCCAGCAGCTCCGGACAGGGAGGGGGAGAGACCCAGTACTTC.

V and J are TRBV5-4 and TRBJ1-2; 10 bases match TRBD1. Germline V lookup: CDR1 SGHNT, CDR2 YYREEE (reference sequence). Trimming removed 0 bases from V and 5 bases from J; junction bases left unmatched: 4. CDR3 length: 15 amino acids. CDR3 nucleotides: TGTGCCAGCAGCTTGGGACAGGGGGCCGGTTATGGCTACACCTTC. Its translation is CASSLGQGAGYGYTF.

V gene TRBV29-1 combines with J gene TRBJ2-3, with D possibly TRBD2 on 7 matching bases. The V gene's germline CDR1 is SQVTM and CDR2 ANQGSEA. The CDR3 sequence is 15 residues long. V lost 8 bases and J 1 base, leaving 19 bases between the germline ends. CDR3: CSLRGGARGTDTQYF. In DNA, the CDR3 is TGCAGCCTAAGGGGGGGGGCCCGAGGCACAGATACGCAGTATTTT.

The chain combines TRBV7-9 with TRBJ1-1; 8 positions match TRBD1. The CDR3 runs to 14 residues. The germline gives CDR1 SEHNR, CDR2 FQNEAQ (reference sequence). Germline trimming cut 0 bases from V and 10 bases from J; bases unmatched to any gene: 7. The CDR3 loop reads CASSLASGQGRAFF. CDR3 bases: TGTGCCAGCAGCTTAGCGAGTGGACAGGGAAGAGCTTTCTTT.

The sample holds one count of this clone. The gene calls are TRBV5-8 and TRBJ2-3; maybe TRBD1 (5 bases). Trimming removed 0 bases at V and 2 bases at J, with 19 bases between. Germline CDR1 and CDR2: SGHTS and YDEGEE. The CDR3 spans 18 residues. The CDR3 DNA follows: TGTGCCAGCAGCTTGGTAGTGGGGCCCAATACACACACAGATACGCAGTATTTT. Translated, it gives CASSLVVGPNTHTDTQYF.

The chain carries TRBV11-2 and TRBJ1-1; 12 positions match TRBD1. Germline CDR1 reads SGHAT; CDR2 reads FQNNGV. This CDR3 contains 19 residues. V shed 3 bases and J 4 bases; nucleotides not matched to a gene: 15. The CDR3 spells CASSFLGIRDRGLGTEAFF. CDR3 DNA sequence: TGTGCCAGCAGCTTTCTCGGAATCCGGGACAGGGGGCTAGGCACTGAAGCTTTCTTT.

The gene calls are TRBV6-6 and TRBJ2-3; 10 bases fit TRBD2. Germline V CDR1 and CDR2: MNHNY, SVGAGI (reference sequence). V dropped 6 bases and J dropped 4; count of bases not matched to a gene: 7. The length of the CDR3 is 15 residues. Here the CDR3 DNA reads TGTGCCAGCAGGGACACTAGCGGGGCATCAGATACGCAGTATTTT. This encodes CASRDTSGASDTQYF.

This sequence joins TRBV2 and TRBJ2-1; maybe TRBD1 (6 bases). Trimming shortened V by 7 bases and J by 10 bases, and 17 bases separated the two germline ends. The CDR3 loop spans 13 amino acids. The germline V gene has CDR1 SNHLY and CDR2 FYNNEI. CDR3 in amino acids: CASTGQIVGEQFF. In DNA form, the CDR3 reads TGTGCCAGCACCGGACAGATCGTGGGGGAGCAGTTCTTC.

The rearrangement links TRBV5-1 to TRBJ2-1; TRBD2 agrees at 13 bases. CDR3 length: 15 residues. V trimming: 0 bases; J trimming: 6 bases; junction bases outside the gene matches: 0. The V gene's germline CDR1 is SGHRS and CDR2 YFSETQ. The CDR3 protein is CASSLGTSGSNEQFF. Here the CDR3 DNA reads TGCGCCAGCAGCTTGGGGACTAGCGGGAGCAATGAGCAGTTCTTC.

The gene calls are TRBV6-1 and TRBJ1-1; 9 nucleotides line up with TRBD1. The CDR3 extends over 14 amino acids. The V gene end was trimmed by 7 bases and the J gene end by 5 bases; junction bases not matched to a gene: 8. From germline, CDR1 is MNHNS and CDR2 SASEGT. CDR3 loop: CASKPQGAPTEAFF. Written as DNA, the CDR3 is TGTGCCAGCAAACCACAGGGGGCCCCGACTGAAGCTTTCTTT.

The sample holds one count of this clone. The chain combines TRBV5-4 with TRBJ1-2; D is possibly TRBD1 (6 bases). The CDR3 runs 16 residues. Germline loops: CDR1 SGHNT, CDR2 YYREEE (reference sequence). V was shortened by 1 base and J by 4 bases, with 17 bases between the two germline ends. CDR3 amino acids: CASSLLGLPGAYGYTF. The CDR3 DNA follows: TGTGCCAGCAGCTTGCTGGGTCTCCCGGGGGCCTATGGCTACACCTTC. Drawing the rest from reference TRBV5-4 and TRBJ1-2, the complete variable domain is ETGVTQSPTHLIKTRGQQVTLRCSSQSGHNTVSWYQQALGQGPQFIFQYYREEENGRGNFPPRFSGLQFPNYSSELNVNALELDDSALYLCASSLLGLPGAYGYTFGSGTRLTVV.

V is TRBV11-2 and J is TRBJ2-7; TRBD1 agrees at 10 bases. CDR1 and CDR2 from the germline V gene are SGHAT and FQNNGV. Losses at the gene ends were 6 bases for V and 5 bases for J; bases not matched to a gene: 4. This CDR3 has 13 residues. The CDR3 nucleotides read TGTGCCAGCAGACGGACAGGGGGACACGAGCAGTACTTC. This translates into CASRRTGGHEQYF. The entire variable domain, with the rest obtained from reference TRBV11-2 and TRBJ2-7, is as follows: EAGVAQSPRYKIIEKRQSVAFWCNPISGHATLYWYQQILGQGPKLLIQFQNNGVVDDSQLPKDRFSAERLKGVDSTLKIQPAKLEDSAVYLCASRRTGGHEQYFGPGTRLTVT.

The rearrangement links TRBV7-8 to TRBJ2-2, with D unresolved. The CDR3 spans 13 residues. Germline loops: CDR1 SGHVS, CDR2 FQNEAQ. Trimming shortened V by 5 bases and J by 3 bases, and 7 bases separated the two germline ends. The CDR3 reads CASSHEYTGELFF. CDR3 bases: TGTGCCAGCAGCCATGAGTACACCGGGGAGCTGTTTTTT.

The chain carries TRBV6-1 and TRBJ1-1; D perhaps matches TRBD1 (5 bases). The V gene lost 5 bases and the J gene lost 3 bases, with 10 bases spanning the gap. The CDR3 contains 13 residues. The germline V gene has CDR1 MNHNS and CDR2 SASEGT. Here the CDR3 reads CASSSLRDTEAFF. The CDR3 bases are TGTGCCAGCAGTAGTCTCAGGGACACTGAAGCTTTCTTT.

This chain uses TRBV28 with TRBJ1-2; D unresolved. The length of the CDR3 is 14 residues. Looked up from germline, CDR1 is MDHEN and CDR2 is SYDVKM. V lost 3 bases and J 8 bases, leaving 16 bases between the germline ends. In DNA, the CDR3 is TGTGCCAGCAGTTTGGGCCCGCAGTTCTGGGGCTACACCTTC. This sequence encodes CASSLGPQFWGYTF.

The rearrangement links TRBV10-3 to TRBJ2-3; D tentatively fits TRBD1 or TRBD2 (6 bases each). The CDR3 runs 13 residues. Per the germline V gene, CDR1 is ENHRY and CDR2 is SYGVKD. V was cut by 10 bases and J by 10 bases, with 21 bases left in between. The CDR3 loop is CATSGGLERAQYF. The CDR3 DNA follows: TGTGCCACAAGTGGGGGGCTAGAGCGGGCGCAGTATTTT.

The rearrangement links TRBV6-5 to TRBJ1-5, with 8 bases lining up with TRBD1. Germline CDR1 is MNHEY and CDR2 is SVGAGI. CDR3 length: 15 amino acids. Losses at the gene ends were 5 bases for V and 1 base for J; bases not matched to a gene: 4. The DNA of the CDR3 is TGTGCCAGCAGTAAGGGGACAGGAAGCAATCAGCCCCAGCATTTT. Encoded protein: CASSKGTGSNQPQHF.

The V call is TRBV2, the J call TRBJ2-7; TRBD1 matches 8 bases. The V and J ends lost 6 bases and 2 bases, in that order; junction bases with no gene match: 9. CDR3 length: 15 residues. The germline CDR1 and CDR2 sequences are SNHLY and FYNNEI. CDR3 DNA sequence: TGTGCCAGCAGCGGACAGGGATGGTTGGCCTACGAGCAGTACTTC. Amino acid sequence: CASSGQGWLAYEQYF.